This T cell receptor (beta chain) came from a study of blood T cell repertoires in COVID-19. From germline, CDR1 is SGHTA and CDR2 FQGNSA. V dropped 5 bases and J dropped 2; count of bases not matched to a gene: 3. The CDR3 spans 15 residues. The data were produced by immunoSEQ multiplex PCR, yet TCRdb's version contains in-frame clones alone and is incomplete. The sample includes approximately 47,000 clones, more than 90% of them seen just once. The sequence was obtained from an older man with active COVID-19. Sequenced: peripheral blood. V and J are TRBV7-2 and TRBJ2-1; 10 bases fit TRBD2. The CDR3 here is CASSMLAGAYNEQFF. CDR3 nucleotide sequence: TGTGCCAGCAGCATGCTAGCGGGAGCCTACAATGAGCAGTTCTTC. The entire variable domain, with the rest obtained from reference TRBV7-2 and TRBJ2-1, is as follows: GAGVSQSPSNKVTEKGKDVELRCDPISGHTALYWYRQSLGQGLEFLIYFQGNSAPDKSGLPSDRFSAERTGGSVSTLTIQRTQQEDSAVYLCASSMLAGAYNEQFFGPGTRLTVL.